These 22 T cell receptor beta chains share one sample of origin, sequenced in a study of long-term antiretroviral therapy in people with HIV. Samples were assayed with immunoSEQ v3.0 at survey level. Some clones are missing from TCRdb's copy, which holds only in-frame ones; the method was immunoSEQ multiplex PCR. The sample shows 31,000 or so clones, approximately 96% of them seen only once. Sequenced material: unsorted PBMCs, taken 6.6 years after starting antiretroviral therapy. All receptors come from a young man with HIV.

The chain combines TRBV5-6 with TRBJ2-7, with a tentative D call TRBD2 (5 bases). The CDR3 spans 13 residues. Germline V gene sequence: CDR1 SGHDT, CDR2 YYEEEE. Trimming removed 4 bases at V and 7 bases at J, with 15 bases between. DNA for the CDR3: TGTGCCAGCAGCGCCGGGCCTAGCCGGGAGCAGTACTTC. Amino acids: CASSAGPSREQYF.

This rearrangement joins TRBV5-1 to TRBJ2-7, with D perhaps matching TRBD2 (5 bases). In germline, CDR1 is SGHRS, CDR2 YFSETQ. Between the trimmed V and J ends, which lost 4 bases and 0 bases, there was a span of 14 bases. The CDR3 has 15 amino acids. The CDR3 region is CASSLYGSASYEQYF. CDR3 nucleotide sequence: TGCGCCAGCAGCCTATACGGTAGCGCCTCCTACGAGCAGTACTTC.

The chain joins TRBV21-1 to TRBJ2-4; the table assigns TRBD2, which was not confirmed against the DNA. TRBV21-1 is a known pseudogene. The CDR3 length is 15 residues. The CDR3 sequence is CASSKAELPKNIQYF. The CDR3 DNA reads TGTGCCAGCAGCAAAGCCGAGTTACCCAAAAACATTCAGTACTTC.

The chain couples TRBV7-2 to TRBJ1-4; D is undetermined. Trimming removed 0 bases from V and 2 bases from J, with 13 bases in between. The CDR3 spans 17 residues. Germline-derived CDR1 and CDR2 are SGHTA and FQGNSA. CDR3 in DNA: TGTGCCAGCAGCTTAGCTTTAGGGATTGGGACTAATGAAAAACTGTTTTTT. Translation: CASSLALGIGTNEKLFF.

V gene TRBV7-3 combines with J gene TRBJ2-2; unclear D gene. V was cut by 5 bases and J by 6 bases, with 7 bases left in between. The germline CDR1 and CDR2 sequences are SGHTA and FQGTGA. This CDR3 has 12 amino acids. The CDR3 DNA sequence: TGTGCCAGCAGCCCTTCGCCCGGGGAGCTGTTTTTT. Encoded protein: CASSPSPGELFF.

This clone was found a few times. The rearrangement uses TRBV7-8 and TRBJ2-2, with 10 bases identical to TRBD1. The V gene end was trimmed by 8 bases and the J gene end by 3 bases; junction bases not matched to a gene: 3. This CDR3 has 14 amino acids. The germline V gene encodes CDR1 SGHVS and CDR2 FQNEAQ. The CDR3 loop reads CASGGQGYTGELFF. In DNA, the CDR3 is TGTGCCAGCGGGGGACAGGGGTACACCGGGGAGCTGTTTTTT.

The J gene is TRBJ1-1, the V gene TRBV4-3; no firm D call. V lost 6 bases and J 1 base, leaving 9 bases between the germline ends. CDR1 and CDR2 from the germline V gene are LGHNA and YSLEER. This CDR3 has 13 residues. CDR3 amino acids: CASSQRQNTEAFF. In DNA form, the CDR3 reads TGCGCCAGCAGTCAACGGCAGAACACTGAAGCTTTCTTT.

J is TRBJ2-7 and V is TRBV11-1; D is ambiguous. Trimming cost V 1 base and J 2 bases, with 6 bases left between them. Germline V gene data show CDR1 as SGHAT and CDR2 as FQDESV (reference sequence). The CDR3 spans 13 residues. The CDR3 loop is CASSLGYTYEQYF. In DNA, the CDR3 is TGTGCCAGCAGCTTAGGATACACCTACGAGCAGTACTTC.

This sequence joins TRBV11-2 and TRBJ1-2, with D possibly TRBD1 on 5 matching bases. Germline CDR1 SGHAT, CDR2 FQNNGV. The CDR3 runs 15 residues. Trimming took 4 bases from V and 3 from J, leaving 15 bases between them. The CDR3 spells CASSSSPGTDYGYTF. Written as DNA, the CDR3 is TGTGCCAGCAGCTCTTCCCCCGGGACGGACTATGGCTACACCTTC.

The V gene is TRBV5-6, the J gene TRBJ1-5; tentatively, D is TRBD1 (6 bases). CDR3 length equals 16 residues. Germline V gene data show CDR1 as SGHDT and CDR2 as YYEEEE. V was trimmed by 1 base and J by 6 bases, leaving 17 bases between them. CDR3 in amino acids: CASSLLGGQGFQPQHF. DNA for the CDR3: TGTGCCAGCAGCTTGCTCGGGGGCCAGGGATTTCAGCCCCAGCATTTT.

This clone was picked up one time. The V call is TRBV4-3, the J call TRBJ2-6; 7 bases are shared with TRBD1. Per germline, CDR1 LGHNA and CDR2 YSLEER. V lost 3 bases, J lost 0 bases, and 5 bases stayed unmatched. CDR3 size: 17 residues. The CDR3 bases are TGCGCCAGCAGCCAGGGGGACAGAGACTCTGGGGCCAACGTCCTGACTTTC. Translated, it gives CASSQGDRDSGANVLTF.

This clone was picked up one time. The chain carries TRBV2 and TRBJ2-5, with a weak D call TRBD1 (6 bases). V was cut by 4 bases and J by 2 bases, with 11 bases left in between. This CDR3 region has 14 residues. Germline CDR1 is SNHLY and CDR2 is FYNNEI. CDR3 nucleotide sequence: TGTGCCAGCAGTGGGGGGCAGGAGCAAGAGACCCAGTACTTC. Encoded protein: CASSGGQEQETQYF.

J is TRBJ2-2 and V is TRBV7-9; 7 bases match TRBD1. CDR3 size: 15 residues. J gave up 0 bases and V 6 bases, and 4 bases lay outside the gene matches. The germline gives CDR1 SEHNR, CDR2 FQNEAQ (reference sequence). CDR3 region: CASSNGTANTGELFF. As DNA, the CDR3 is TGTGCCAGCAGTAACGGGACAGCGAACACCGGGGAGCTGTTTTTT. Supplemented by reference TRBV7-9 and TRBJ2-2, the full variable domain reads DTGVSQNPRHKITKRGQNVTFRCDPISEHNRLYWYRQTLGQGPEFLTYFQNEAQLEKSRLLSDRFSAERPKGSFSTLEIQRTEQGDSAMYLCASSNGTANTGELFFGEGSRLTVL.

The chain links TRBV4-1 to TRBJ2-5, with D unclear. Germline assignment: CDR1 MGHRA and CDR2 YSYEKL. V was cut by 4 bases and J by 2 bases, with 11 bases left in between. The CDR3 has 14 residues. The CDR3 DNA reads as TGCGCCAGCAGCCCCTGGCAGAATCAAGAGACCCAGTACTTC. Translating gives CASSPWQNQETQYF.

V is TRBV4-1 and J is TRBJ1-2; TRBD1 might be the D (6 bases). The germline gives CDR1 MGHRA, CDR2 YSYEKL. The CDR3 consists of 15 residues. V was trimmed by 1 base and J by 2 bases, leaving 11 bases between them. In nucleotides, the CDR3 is TGCGCCAGCAGCCAAGTTCCAGGGGCGAACTATGGCTACACCTTC. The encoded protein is CASSQVPGANYGYTF.

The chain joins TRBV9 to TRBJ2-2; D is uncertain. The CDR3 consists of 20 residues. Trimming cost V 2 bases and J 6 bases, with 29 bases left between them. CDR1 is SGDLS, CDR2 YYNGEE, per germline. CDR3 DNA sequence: TGTGCCAGCAGCGTGCTCTCCAAGGACGGTGGCCAGAGGACGGCCGGGGAGCTGTTTTTT. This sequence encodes CASSVLSKDGGQRTAGELFF.

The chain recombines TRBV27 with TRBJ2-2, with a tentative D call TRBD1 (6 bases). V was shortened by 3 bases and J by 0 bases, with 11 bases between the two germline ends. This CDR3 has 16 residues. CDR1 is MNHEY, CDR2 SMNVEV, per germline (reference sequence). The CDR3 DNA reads TGTGCCAGCAGTTTTTCAGGGGCAGCGAACACCGGGGAGCTGTTTTTT. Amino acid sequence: CASSFSGAANTGELFF.

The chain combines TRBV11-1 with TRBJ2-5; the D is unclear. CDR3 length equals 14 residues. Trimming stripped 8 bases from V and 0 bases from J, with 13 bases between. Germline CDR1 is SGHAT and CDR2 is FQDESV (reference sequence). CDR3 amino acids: CASRPLGYQETQYF. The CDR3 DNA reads TGTGCCAGCCGTCCTCTAGGGTACCAAGAGACCCAGTACTTC.

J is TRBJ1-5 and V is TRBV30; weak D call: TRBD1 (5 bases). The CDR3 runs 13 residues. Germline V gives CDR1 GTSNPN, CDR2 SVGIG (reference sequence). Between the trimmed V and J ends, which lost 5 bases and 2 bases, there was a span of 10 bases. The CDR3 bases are TGTGCCTGGGGGGCAGAAGGCAATCAGCCCCAGCATTTT. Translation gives CAWGAEGNQPQHF.

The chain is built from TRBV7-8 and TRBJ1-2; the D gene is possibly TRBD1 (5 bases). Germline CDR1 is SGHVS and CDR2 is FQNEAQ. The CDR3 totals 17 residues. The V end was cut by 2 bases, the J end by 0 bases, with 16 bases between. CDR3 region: CASSLTWGGGANYGYTF. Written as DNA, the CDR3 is TGTGCCAGCAGCTTAACGTGGGGTGGAGGGGCTAACTATGGCTACACCTTC. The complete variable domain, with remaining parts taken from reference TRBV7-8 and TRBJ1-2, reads GAGVSQSPRYKVAKRGQDVALRCDPISGHVSLFWYQQALGQGPEFLTYFQNEAQLDKSGLPSDRFFAERPEGSVSTLKIQRTQQEDSAVYLCASSLTWGGGANYGYTFGSGTRLTVV.

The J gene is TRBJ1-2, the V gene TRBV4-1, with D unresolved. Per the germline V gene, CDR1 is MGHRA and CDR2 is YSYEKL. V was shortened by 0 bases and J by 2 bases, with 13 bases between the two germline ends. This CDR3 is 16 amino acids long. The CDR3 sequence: CASSQEDRLENYGYTF. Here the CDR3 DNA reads TGCGCCAGCAGCCAAGAAGACCGACTCGAAAACTATGGCTACACCTTC.

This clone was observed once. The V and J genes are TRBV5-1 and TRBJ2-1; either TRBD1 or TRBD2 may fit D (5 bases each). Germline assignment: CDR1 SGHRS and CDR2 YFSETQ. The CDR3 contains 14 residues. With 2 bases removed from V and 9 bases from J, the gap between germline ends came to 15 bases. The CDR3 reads CASSLAALGPEQFF. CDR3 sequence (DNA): TGCGCCAGCAGCTTAGCGGCCTTGGGGCCTGAGCAGTTCTTC.